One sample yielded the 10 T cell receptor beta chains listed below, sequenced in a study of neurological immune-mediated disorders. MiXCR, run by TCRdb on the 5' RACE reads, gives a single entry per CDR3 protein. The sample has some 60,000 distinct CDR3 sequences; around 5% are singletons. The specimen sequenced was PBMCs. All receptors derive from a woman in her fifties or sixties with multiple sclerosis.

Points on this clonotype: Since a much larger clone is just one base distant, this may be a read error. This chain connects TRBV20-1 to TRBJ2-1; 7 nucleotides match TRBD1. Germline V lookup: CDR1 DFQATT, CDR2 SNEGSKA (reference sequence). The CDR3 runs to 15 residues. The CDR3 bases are TGCAGTGCATCCGGGACAGTTAGCTCCGACAATGAGCAGTTCTTC. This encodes CSASGTVSSDNEQFF.

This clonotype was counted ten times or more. The CDR3 loop is CASSEVGATDTQYF. In DNA form, the CDR3 reads TGTGCCAGCAGTGAAGTGGGGGCCACAGATACGCAGTATTTT. The chain links TRBV2 to TRBJ2-3, with TRBD1 as a possible D gene (6 bases). Per the germline V gene, CDR1 is SNHLY and CDR2 is FYNNEI. CDR3 length: 14 amino acids. Trimming took 1 base from V and 2 from J, leaving 7 bases between them.

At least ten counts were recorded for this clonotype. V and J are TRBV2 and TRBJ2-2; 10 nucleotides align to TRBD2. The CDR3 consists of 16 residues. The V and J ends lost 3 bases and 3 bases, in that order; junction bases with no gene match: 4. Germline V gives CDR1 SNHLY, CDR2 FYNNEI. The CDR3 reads CASSEGLASYTGELFF. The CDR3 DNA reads TGTGCCAGCAGTGAGGGACTAGCGAGCTACACCGGGGAGCTGTTTTTT.

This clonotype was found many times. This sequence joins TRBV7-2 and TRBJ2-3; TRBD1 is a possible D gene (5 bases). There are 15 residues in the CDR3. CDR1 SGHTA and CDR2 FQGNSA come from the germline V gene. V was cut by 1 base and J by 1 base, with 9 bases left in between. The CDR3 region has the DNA TGTGCCAGCAGCTTAGAAGGGGCAGGCACAGATACGCAGTATTTT. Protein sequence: CASSLEGAGTDTQYF.

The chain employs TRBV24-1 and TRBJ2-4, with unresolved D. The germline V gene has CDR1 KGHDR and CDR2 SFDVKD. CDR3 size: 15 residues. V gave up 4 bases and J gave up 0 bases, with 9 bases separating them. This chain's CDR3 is CATSDPRRAKNIQYF. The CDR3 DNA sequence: TGTGCCACCAGTGACCCTAGGAGAGCCAAAAACATTCAGTACTTC.

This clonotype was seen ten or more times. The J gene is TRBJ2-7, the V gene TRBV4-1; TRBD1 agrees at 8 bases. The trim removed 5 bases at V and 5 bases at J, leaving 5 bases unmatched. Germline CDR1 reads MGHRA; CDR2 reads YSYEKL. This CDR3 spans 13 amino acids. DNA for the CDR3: TGCGCCAGCAGCTTTGGACAGGGCGACGAGCAGTACGTC. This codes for CASSFGQGDEQYV.

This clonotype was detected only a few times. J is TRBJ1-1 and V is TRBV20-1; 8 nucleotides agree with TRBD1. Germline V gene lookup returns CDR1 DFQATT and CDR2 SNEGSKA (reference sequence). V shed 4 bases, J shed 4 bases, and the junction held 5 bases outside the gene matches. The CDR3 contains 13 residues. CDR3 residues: CSATGGESTEAFF. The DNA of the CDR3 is TGCAGTGCTACAGGGGGCGAGTCCACTGAAGCTTTCTTT.

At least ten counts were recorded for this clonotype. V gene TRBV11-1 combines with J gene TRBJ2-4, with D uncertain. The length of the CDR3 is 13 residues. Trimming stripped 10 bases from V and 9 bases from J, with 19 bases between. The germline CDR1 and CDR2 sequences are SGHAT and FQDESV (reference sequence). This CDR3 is CATESPARGIQYF. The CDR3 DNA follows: TGTGCCACCGAAAGTCCGGCGCGAGGCATTCAGTACTTC.

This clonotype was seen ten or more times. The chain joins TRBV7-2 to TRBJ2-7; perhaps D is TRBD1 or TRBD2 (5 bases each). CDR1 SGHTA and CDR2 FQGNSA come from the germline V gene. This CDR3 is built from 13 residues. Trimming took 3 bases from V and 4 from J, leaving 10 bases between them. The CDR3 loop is CASSFVGAYEQYF. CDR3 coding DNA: TGTGCCAGCAGCTTTGTCGGGGCATACGAGCAGTACTTC. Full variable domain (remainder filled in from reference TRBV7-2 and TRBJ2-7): GAGVSQSPSNKVTEKGKDVELRCDPISGHTALYWYRQSLGQGLEFLIYFQGNSAPDKSGLPSDRFSAERTGGSVSTLTIQRTQQEDSAVYLCASSFVGAYEQYFGPGTRLTVT.

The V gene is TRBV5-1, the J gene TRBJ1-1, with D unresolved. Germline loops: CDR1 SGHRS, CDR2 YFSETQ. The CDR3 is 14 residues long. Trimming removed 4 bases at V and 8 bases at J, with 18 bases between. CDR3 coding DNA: TGCGCCAGCAGCCCCTTTAAGGGTACGGGAGAAGCTTTCTTT. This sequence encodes CASSPFKGTGEAFF.